This entry concerns a single T cell receptor (beta chain). Using immunoSEQ multiplex PCR, the repertoire was profiled, and TCRdb retains in-frame clones only, with some absent. The sample has about 33,000 clones; about 72% are singletons. This record comes from a study of PD-1 blockade in classical Hodgkin lymphoma. The wider study: Patients had nivolumab dosed at 3 mg/kg, delivered intravenously every 2 weeks.

Time point: cycle 4 day 1 (C4D1), after less than 7 weeks of nivolumab. The patients all showed relapse after autologous stem cell transplantation, while their brentuximab vedotin exposure varied. Germline V gene sequence: CDR1 LNHDA, CDR2 SQIVND (reference sequence). J gave up 10 bases and V 5 bases, and 3 bases lay outside the gene matches. This CDR3 contains 13 residues. The sequenced sample was peripheral blood mononuclear cells (PBMCs), obtained before the fourth cycle of nivolumab. The rearrangement joins TRBV19 to TRBJ2-4, with 12 bases matching TRBD2. The sequence derives from a human donor with classical Hodgkin lymphoma. CDR3 bases: TGTGCCAGTAGTCCCGGACTAGCGGGAATTCAGTACTTC. Translation gives CASSPGLAGIQYF.